What follows describes a single TCR beta chain. The sample comes from a study of T cell repertoires in cytomegalovirus infection. Study summary: Shared public TCR beta signatures pointed to both CMV infection and a matching HLA type.

TCRdb ran MiXCR on the reads and lists one entry per CDR3 protein. The table includes some 390,000 distinct CDR3 sequences, 15% to 20% detected once. Germline CDR1 and CDR2: WSHSY and SAAADI. Trimming took 4 bases from V and 2 from J, leaving 12 bases between them. This CDR3 is built from 14 residues. Sequencing used PBMCs. This chain uses TRBV10-2 with TRBJ2-7; D may be TRBD2 (5 bases). The source is a human donor in good health (CMV status not recorded). Some clones in this sample may be carry-over from other donors' samples. As DNA, the CDR3 is TGCGCCAGCAGTGCGGACTTGACCCCCTACGAGCAGTACTTC. Encoded protein: CASSADLTPYEQYF.